This TCR beta chain was sequenced during a study of blood T cell repertoires in COVID-19. The CDR3 extends over 11 amino acids. Trimming cost V 2 bases and J 7 bases, with 5 bases left between them. Clones were sequenced by immunoSEQ multiplex PCR, and TCRdb holds only the in-frame ones, with some missing. Of 220,000 or so clones listed, 80% to 85% are singletons. The origin of this receptor is a woman of 80 years or more with COVID-19, enrolled during active disease. The sequencing sample was made of peripheral blood. The chain has TRBV12-3 or TRBV12-4 and TRBJ2-5; D unclear. In DNA, the CDR3 is TGTGCCAGCAGTTTATACGGGACCCAGTACTTC. This codes for CASSLYGTQYF.